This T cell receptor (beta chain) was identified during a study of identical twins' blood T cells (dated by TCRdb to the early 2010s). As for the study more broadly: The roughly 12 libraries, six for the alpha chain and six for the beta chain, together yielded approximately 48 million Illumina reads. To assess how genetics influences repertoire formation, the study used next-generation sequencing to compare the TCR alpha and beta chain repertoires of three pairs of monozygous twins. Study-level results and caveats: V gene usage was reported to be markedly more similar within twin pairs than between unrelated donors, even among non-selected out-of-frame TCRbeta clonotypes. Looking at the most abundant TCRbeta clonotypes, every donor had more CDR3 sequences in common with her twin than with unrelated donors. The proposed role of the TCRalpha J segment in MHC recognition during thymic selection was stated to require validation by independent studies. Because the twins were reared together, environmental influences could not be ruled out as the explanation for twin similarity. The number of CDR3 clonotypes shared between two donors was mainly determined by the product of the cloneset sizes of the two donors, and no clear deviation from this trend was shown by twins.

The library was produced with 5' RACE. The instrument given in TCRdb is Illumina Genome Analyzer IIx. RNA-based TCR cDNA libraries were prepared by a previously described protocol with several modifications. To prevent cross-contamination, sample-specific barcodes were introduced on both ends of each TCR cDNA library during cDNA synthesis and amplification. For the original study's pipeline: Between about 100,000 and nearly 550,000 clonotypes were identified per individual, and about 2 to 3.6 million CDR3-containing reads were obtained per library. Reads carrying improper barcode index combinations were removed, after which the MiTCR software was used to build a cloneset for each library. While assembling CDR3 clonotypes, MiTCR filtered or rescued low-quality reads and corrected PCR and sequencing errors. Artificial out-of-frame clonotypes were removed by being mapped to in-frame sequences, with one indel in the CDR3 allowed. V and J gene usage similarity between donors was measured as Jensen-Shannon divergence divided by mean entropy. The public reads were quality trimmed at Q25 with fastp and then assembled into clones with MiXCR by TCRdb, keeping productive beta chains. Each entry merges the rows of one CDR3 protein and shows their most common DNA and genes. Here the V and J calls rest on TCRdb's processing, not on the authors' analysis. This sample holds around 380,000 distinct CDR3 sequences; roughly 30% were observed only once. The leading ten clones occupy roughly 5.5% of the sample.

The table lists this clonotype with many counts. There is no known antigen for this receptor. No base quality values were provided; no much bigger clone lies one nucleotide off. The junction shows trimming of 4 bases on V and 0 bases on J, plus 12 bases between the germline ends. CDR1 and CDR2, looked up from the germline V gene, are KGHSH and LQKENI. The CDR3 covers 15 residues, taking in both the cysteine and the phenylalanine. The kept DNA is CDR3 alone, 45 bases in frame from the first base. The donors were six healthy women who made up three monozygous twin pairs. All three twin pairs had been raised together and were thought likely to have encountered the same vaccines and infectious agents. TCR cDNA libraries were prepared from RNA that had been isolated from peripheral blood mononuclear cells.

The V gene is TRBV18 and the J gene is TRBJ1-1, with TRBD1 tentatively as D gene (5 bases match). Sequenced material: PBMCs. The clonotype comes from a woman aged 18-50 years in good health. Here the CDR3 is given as CASSLERGMNTEAFF. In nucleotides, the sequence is TGTGCCAGCTCACTGGAAAGGGGAATGAACACTGAAGCTTTCTTT.